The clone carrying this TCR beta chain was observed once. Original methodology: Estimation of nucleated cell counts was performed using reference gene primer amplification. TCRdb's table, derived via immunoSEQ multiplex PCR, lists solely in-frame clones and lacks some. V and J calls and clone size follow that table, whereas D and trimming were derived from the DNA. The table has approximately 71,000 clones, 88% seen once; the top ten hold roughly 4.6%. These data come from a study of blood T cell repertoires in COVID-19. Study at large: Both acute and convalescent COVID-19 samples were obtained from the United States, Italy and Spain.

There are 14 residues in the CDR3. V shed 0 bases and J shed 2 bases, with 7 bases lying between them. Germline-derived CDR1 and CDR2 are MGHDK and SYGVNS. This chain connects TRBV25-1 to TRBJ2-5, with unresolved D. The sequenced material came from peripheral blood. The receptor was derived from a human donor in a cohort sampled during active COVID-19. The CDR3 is CASSEYPRQETQYF. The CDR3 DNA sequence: TGTGCCAGCAGTGAATATCCCAGACAAGAGACCCAGTACTTC.